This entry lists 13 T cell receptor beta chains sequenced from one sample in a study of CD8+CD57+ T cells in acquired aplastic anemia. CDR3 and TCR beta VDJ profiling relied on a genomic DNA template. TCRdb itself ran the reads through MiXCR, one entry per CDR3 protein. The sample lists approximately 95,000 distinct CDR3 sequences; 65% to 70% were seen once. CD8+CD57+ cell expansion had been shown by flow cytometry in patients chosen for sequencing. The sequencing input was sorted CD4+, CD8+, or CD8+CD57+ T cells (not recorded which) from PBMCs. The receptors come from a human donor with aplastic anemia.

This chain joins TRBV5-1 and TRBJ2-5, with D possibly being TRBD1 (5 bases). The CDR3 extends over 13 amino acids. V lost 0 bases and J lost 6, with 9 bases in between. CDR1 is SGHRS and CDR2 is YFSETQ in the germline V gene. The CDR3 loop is CASSLAGLQTQYF. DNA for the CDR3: TGCGCCAGCAGCTTGGCAGGGTTGCAGACCCAGTACTTC.

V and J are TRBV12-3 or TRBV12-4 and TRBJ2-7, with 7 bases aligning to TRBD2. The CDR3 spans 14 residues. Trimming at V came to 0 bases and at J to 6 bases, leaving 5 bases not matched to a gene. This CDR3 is CASSLAGGPVEQYF. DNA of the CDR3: TGTGCCAGCAGTTTAGCGGGAGGGCCGGTCGAGCAGTACTTC.

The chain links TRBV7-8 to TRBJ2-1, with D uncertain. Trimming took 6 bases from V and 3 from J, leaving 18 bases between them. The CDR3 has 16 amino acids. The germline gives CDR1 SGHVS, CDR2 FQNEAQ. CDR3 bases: TGTGCCAGCAGTGGTGGAGTAGCCACCCTCTACAATGAGCAGTTCTTC. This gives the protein CASSGGVATLYNEQFF.

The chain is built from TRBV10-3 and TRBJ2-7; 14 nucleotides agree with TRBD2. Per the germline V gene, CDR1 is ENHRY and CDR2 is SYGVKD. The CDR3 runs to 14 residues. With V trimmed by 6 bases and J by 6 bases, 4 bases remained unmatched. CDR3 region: CAISPGTSGSEQYF. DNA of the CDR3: TGTGCCATCAGCCCCGGGACTAGCGGGAGCGAGCAGTACTTC.

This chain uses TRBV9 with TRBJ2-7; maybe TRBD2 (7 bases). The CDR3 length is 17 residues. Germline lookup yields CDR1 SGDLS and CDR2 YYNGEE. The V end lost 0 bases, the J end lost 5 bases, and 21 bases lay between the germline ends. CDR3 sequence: CASSVDWGRGLLDEQYF. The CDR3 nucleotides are TGTGCCAGCAGCGTAGATTGGGGGCGGGGGCTTCTCGACGAGCAGTACTTC.

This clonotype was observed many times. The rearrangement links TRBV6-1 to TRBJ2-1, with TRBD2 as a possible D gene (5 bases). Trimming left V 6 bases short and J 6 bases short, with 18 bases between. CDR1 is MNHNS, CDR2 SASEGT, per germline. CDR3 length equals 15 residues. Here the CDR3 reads CASSPSRPGSNEQFF. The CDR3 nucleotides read TGTGCCAGCAGCCCCTCGCGGCCGGGGAGCAATGAGCAGTTCTTC.

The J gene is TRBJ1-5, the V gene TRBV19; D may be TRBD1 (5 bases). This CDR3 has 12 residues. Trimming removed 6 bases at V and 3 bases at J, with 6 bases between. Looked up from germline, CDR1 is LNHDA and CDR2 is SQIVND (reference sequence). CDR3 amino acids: CASRDNNQPQHF. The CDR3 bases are TGTGCCAGTAGGGACAACAATCAGCCCCAGCATTTT.

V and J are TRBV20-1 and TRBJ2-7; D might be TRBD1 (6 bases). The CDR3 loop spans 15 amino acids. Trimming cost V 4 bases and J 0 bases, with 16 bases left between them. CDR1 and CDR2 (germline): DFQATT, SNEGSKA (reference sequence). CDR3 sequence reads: CSATYPTGSSYEQYF. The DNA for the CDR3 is TGCAGTGCTACGTACCCGACAGGCAGCTCCTACGAGCAGTACTTC.

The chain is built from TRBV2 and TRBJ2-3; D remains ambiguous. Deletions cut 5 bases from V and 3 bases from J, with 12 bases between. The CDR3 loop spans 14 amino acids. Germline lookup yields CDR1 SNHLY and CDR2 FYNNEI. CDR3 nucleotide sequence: TGTGCCAGCAGTTCCGGGCTAGTGACAGATACGCAGTATTTT. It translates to CASSSGLVTDTQYF.

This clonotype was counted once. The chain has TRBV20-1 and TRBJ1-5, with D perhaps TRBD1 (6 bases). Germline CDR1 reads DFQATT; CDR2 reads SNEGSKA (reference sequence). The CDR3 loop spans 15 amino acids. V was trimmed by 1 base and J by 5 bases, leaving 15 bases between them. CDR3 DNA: TGCAGTGCTAGAGCCCCGGGGGCGGTCGATCAGCCCCAGCATTTT. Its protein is CSARAPGAVDQPQHF.

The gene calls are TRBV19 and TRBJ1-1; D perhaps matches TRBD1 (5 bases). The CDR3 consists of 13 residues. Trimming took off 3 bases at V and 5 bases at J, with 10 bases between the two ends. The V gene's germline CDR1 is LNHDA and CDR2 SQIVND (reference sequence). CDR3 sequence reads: CASSMGGGTEAFF. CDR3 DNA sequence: TGTGCCAGTAGTATGGGGGGAGGGACTGAAGCTTTCTTT.

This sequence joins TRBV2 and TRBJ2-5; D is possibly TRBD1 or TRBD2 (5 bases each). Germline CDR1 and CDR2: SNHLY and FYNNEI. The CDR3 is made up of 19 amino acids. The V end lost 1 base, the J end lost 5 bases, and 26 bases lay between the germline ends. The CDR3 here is CASSEGDGARYLGVETQYF. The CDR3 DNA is TGTGCCAGCAGTGAAGGTGACGGGGCCCGATACTTGGGAGTGGAGACCCAGTACTTC.

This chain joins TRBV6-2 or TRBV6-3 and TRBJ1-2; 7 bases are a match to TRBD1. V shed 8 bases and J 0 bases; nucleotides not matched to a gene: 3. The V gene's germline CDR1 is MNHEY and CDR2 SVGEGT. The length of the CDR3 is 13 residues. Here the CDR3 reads CASLGQSNYGYTF. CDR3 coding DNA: TGTGCCAGCTTGGGACAGTCTAACTATGGCTACACCTTC.